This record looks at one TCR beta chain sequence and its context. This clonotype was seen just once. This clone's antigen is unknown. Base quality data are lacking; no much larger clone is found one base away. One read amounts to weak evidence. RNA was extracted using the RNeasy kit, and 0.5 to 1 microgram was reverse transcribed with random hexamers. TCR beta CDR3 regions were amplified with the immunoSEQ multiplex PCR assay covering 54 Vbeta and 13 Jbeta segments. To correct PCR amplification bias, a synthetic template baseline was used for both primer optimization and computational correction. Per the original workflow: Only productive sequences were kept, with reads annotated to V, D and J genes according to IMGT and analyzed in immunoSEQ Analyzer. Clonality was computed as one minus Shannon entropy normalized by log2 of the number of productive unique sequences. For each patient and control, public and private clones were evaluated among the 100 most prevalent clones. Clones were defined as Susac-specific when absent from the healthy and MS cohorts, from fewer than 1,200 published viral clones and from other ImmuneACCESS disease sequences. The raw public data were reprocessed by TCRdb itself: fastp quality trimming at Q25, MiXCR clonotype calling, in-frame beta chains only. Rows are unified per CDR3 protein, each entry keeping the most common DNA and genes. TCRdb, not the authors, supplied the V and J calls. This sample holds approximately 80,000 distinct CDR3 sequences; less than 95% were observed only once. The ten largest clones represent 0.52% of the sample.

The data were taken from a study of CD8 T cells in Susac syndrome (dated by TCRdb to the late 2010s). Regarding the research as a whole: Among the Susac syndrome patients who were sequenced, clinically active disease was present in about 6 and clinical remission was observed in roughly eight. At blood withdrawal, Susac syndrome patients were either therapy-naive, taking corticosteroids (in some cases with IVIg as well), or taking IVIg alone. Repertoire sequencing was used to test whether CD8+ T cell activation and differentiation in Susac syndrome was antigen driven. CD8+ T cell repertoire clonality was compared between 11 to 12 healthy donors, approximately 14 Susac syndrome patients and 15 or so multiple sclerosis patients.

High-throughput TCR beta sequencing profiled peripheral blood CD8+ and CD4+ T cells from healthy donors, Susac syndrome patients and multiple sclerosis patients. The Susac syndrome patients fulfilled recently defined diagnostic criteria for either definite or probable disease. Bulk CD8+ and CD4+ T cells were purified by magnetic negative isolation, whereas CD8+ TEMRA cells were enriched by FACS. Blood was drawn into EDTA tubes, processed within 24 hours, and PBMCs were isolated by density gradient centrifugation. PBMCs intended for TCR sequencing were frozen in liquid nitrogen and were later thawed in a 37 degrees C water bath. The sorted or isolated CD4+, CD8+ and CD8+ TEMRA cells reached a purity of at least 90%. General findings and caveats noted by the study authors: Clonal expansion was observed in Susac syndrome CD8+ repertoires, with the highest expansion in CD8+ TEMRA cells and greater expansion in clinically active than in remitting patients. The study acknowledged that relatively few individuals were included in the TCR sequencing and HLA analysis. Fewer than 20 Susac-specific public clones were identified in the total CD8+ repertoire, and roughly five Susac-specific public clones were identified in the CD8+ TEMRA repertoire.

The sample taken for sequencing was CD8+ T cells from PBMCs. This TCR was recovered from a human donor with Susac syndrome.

In nucleotides, the sequence is TGTGCCAGCCATTCGGCGGCGGGGGGGAACACCGGGGAGCTGTTTTTT. It is translated as CASHSAAGGNTGELFF. The rearrangement joined TRBV27 to TRBJ2-2; the central 8 bases match TRBD2. The germline V and J ends show losses of 8 bases and 1 base respectively, and no gene match explains 9 bases of the junction. CDR1 and CDR2 (MNHEY, SMNVEV) derive from the germline V gene (reference sequence). The CDR3 runs 16 residues from the cysteine to the phenylalanine. Left in the record is the CDR3 DNA by itself, 48 bases read in frame from the first base.